The 2 T cell receptor beta chains in this list originate from one sample, sequenced in a study of T-cell reconstitution after alpha-beta-depleted transplantation in children. Preparation of the TCRbeta library used unique molecular identifiers. TCRdb redid the calling of the PCR reads with MiXCR, one entry per CDR3 protein. This sample carries 380,000 or so distinct CDR3 sequences, 13% of them seen once, and the ten largest clones take around 4.5%. This sample comprised PBMCs, obtained from the stem cell graft. The origin of the receptors is a human donor who donated a stem cell graft to a child with Fanconi anemia.

The V call is TRBV10-2, the J call TRBJ2-6; no reliable D call. The CDR3 loop spans 17 amino acids. Germline V gives CDR1 WSHSY, CDR2 SAAADI. V was cut by 4 bases and J by 0 bases, with 13 bases left in between. The CDR3 here is CASSAEVHPSGANVLTF. Here the CDR3 DNA reads TGCGCCAGCAGTGCTGAGGTGCATCCCTCTGGGGCCAACGTCCTGACTTTC.

This clonotype came up a few times. The chain uses TRBV10-3 and TRBJ2-3; 9 positions agree with TRBD2. Germline V CDR1 and CDR2: ENHRY, SYGVKD. CDR3 size: 14 residues. The junction had 2 bases not matched to a gene; V was cut back by 6 bases and J by 1 base. The DNA of the CDR3 is TGTGCCATCAGCCAGCGGGGGGGCACAGATACGCAGTATTTT. Amino acid sequence: CAISQRGGTDTQYF.